This T cell receptor beta chain was retrieved from a study of blood T cell repertoires in COVID-19. Study summary: Samples representing acute and convalescent COVID-19 were sourced from the United States, Italy and Spain. From T cells, B-cell-depleted T cells, or PBMCs came the material, which was cDNA or gDNA.

In the original analysis: Estimates of nucleated cell counts were drawn from the amplification of reference gene primers. Method: immunoSEQ multiplex PCR; TCRdb's copy keeps in-frame clones and lacks some. That table supplies the V and J calls and clone size; D and trimming were determined from the DNA. The data show some 200,000 clones, around 82% seen once. Trimming left V 2 bases short and J 2 bases short, with 26 bases between. The germline V gene encodes CDR1 SQVTM and CDR2 ANQGSEA. This CDR3 comprises 19 residues. This sequence joins TRBV29-1 and TRBJ2-3, with D possibly matching TRBD2 (6 bases). This receptor was identified in a woman older than 75 with acute or convalescent COVID-19. The sample taken for sequencing was peripheral blood. CDR3: CSVEPYLPIQGLLTDTQYF. The DNA of the CDR3 is TGCAGCGTTGAACCCTACCTGCCAATCCAGGGACTCCTCACAGATACGCAGTATTTT.